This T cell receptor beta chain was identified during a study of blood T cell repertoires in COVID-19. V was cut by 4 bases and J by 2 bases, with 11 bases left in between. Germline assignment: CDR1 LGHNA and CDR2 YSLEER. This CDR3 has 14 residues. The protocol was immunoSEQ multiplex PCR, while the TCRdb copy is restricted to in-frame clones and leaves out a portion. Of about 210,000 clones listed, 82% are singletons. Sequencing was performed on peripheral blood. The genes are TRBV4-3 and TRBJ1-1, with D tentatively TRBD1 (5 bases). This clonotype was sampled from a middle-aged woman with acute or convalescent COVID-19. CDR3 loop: CASSPQATNTEAFF. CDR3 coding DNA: TGCGCCAGCAGCCCACAGGCTACTAACACTGAAGCTTTCTTT.